One TCR beta chain is described in this entry. Its antigen remains unidentified. The data were taken from a study of PD-1 blockade in classical Hodgkin lymphoma. Broader study findings: A reduction in baseline TCR diversity was reportedly seen in newly diagnosed patients relative to healthy donors. Why the repertoires differ is still unclear, perhaps disease activity or prior therapy.

The time point here: newly diagnosed, previously untreated cHL patient sample. V dropped 6 bases and J dropped 10 bases, with 21 bases sitting between them. The CDR3 has 14 residues. Germline V gives CDR1 SQVTM, CDR2 ANQGSEA. Data came from immunoSEQ multiplex PCR; TCRdb stores just in-frame clones and leaves some out. The repertoire holds tens of thousands of clones, with around 90% as singletons. The gene calls are TRBV29-1 and TRBJ1-4, with TRBD1 as a possible D gene (6 bases). Sequencing used peripheral blood mononuclear cells (PBMCs). The receptor was isolated from a human donor with classical Hodgkin lymphoma. The CDR3 nucleotides are TGCAGCGTCAACAGGGTGGGTTCAAGTCGAAAACTGTTTTTT. This gives the protein CSVNRVGSSRKLFF.